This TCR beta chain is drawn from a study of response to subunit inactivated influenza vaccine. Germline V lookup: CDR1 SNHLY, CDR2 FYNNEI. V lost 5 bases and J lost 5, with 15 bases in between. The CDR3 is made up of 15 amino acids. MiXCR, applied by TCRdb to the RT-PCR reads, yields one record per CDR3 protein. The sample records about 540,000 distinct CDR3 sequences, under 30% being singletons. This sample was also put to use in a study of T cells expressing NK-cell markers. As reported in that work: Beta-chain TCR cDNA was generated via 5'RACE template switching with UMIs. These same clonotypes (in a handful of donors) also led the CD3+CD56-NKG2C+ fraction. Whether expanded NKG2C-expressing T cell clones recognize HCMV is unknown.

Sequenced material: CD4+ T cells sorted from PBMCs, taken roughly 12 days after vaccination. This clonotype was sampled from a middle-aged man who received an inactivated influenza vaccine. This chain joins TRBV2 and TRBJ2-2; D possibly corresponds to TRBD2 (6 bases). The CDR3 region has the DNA TGTGCCAGCAGTTCCGACCGGGGAGGAACCGGGGAGCTGTTTTTT. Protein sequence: CASSSDRGGTGELFF.